A single sample is the source of the 10 T cell receptor beta chains below, sequenced in a study of regulatory T cells in long-lasting Graves disease (dated by TCRdb to about 2021). The sample's time point label is to be understood as: persistent/refractory GD, antithyroid drugs over 5 years with positive TRAb. For both TCR sequencing and RNA sequencing, RNA was extracted from PBMCs using TRIzol. The library was generated by multiplex PCR. Sequencing took place on an Illumina HiSeq 4000. TCR beta libraries were built with iRepertoire HTBI primers and Arm-PCR amplification of CDR3 regions. TCRdb itself trimmed the public reads at Q25 with fastp, ran MiXCR and retained productive beta chains. All rows with the same CDR3 protein become a single entry with the most common DNA and genes. The sample table lists around 430,000 distinct CDR3 sequences, 20% to 25% of them with a count of one. Of the sample, over 10% is held by the ten largest clones.

Sample: peripheral blood mononuclear cells (PBMCs), taken when the disease was refractory, from a patient treated with antithyroid drugs. These receptors came from a female donor with Graves disease.

To note about this clonotype: A much larger clone differs by one base, so this may be a read error. The chain employs TRBV7-2 and TRBJ2-2; no definite D call. Looked up from germline, CDR1 is SGHTA and CDR2 is FQGNSA. The CDR3 runs 15 residues. CDR3 sequence (DNA): TGTGCCAGCAGCCCCCACCAGAGTTTCACCGTGGAGCTGTTTTTT. Translated, it gives CASSPHQSFTVELFF. The variable domain in full, with the rest retrieved from reference TRBV7-2 and TRBJ2-2, is GAGVSQSPSNKVTEKGKDVELRCDPISGHTALYWYRQSLGQGLEFLIYFQGNSAPDKSGLPSDRFSAERTGGSVSTLTIQRTQQEDSAVYLCASSPHQSFTVELFFGEGSRLTVL.

The J gene is TRBJ1-1, the V gene TRBV3-1; a possible D gene is TRBD1 (5 bases). Trimming removed 4 bases at V and 11 bases at J, with 20 bases between. CDR1 is LGHDT, CDR2 YNNKEL, per germline (reference sequence). The CDR3 spans 14 residues. The CDR3 loop reads CASSPSEQGVYAFF. The DNA of the CDR3 is TGTGCCAGCAGCCCCTCGGAGCAGGGAGTATATGCTTTCTTT.

Details on this clonotype: It may be a read error: a sequence one base away is much more abundant. The V and J genes are TRBV30 and TRBJ1-1; D not resolved. The CDR3 is 15 residues long. The germline CDR1 and CDR2 sequences are GTSNPN and SVGIG (reference sequence). V lost 6 bases and J 9 bases, leaving 26 bases between the germline ends. CDR3 DNA: TGTGCCTGTGTGGAATCGGCCCGATGGTTGACTAAAGCTTTCTTT. Its translation: CACVESARWLTKAFF.

This clonotype has more than one count but fewer than ten. The DNA of the CDR3 is TGTGCCAGCAGCTTGGTACACACCGGGGAGCTGTTTTTT. It is translated as CASSLVHTGELFF. This chain connects TRBV7-2 to TRBJ2-2; no clear D. Germline-derived CDR1 and CDR2 are SGHTA and FQGNSA. This CDR3 has 13 residues. Trimming cost V 3 bases and J 3 bases, with 5 bases left between them.

Of note for this clonotype: This sequence may be a read error, since a much larger clone differs from it by one base. This chain links TRBV6-2 or TRBV6-3 with TRBJ1-4; no clear D. The CDR3 is made up of 13 amino acids. The V end lost 8 bases, the J end lost 7 bases, and 14 bases lay between the germline ends. Per the germline V gene, CDR1 is MNHEY and CDR2 is SVGEGT. CDR3: CASGPLASEKLFF. The CDR3 DNA follows: TGTGCCAGCGGTCCCTTGGCCAGTGAAAAACTGTTTTTT.

V and J are TRBV10-3 and TRBJ2-2; possibly TRBD1 for D (6 bases). Trimming stripped 4 bases from V and 5 bases from J, with 8 bases between. Germline V gene lookup returns CDR1 ENHRY and CDR2 SYGVKD. The CDR3 runs to 13 residues. The CDR3 reads CAISVGATGELFF. CDR3 bases: TGTGCCATCAGTGTGGGGGCGACCGGGGAGCTGTTTTTT.

This clonotype was picked up one time. The chain combines TRBV7-8 with TRBJ2-3; no clear D gene. Germline-derived CDR1 and CDR2 are SGHVS and FQNEAQ. Trimming removed 2 bases at V and 3 bases at J, with 15 bases between. The length of the CDR3 is 16 residues. CDR3 DNA: TGTGCCAGCAGCTTAACCCCCCCCCAAGCAACAGATACGCAGTATTTT. It is translated as CASSLTPPQATDTQYF.

This chain links TRBV28 with TRBJ2-3; 9 bases fit TRBD2. The CDR3 has 17 amino acids. Trimming removed 6 bases from V and 5 bases from J; junction bases left unmatched: 15. CDR1 and CDR2 from the germline V gene are MDHEN and SYDVKM. The CDR3 is CASSKPSGVAGEDTQYF. CDR3 bases: TGTGCCAGCAGCAAACCCTCAGGGGTAGCGGGAGAAGATACGCAGTATTTT.

This clonotype was picked up many times. The J gene is TRBJ2-7, the V gene TRBV6-1; either TRBD1 or TRBD2 may fit D (5 bases each). Trimming left V 8 bases short and J 5 bases short, with 16 bases between. This CDR3 has 13 amino acids. Germline CDR1 is MNHNS and CDR2 is SASEGT. The CDR3 bases are TGTGCCAGCTCGGGACGGTTCAGAAACGAGCAGTACTTC. It codes for CASSGRFRNEQYF.

The J gene is TRBJ1-4, the V gene TRBV19, with D uncertain. Deletions cut 4 bases from V and 4 bases from J, with 10 bases between. From germline, CDR1 is LNHDA and CDR2 SQIVND (reference sequence). This CDR3 contains 14 residues. In nucleotides, the CDR3 is TGTGCCAGTAGTACAAACGGCGTTAATGAAAAACTGTTTTTT. It yields the protein CASSTNGVNEKLFF.